This T cell receptor beta chain originates from a study of blood T cell repertoires in COVID-19. J was trimmed by 9 bases and V by 3 bases; bases with no gene match: 5. Germline values: CDR1 SNHLY, CDR2 FYNNEI. The CDR3 length is 14 residues. In the original processing: From reference gene primer amplification, estimates of nucleated cell counts were derived. Here immunoSEQ multiplex PCR was the method, and the copy in TCRdb shows in-frame clones only, minus some. V and J calls plus clone size are reproduced from that table; the DNA served to infer D and trimming. The sample lists about 87,000 clones, approximately 83% seen once, with about 2.1% in the top ten.

The TCR comes from a woman in her 70s with acute or convalescent COVID-19. Sequenced material: peripheral blood. This rearrangement joins TRBV2 to TRBJ1-5, with 10 bases fitting TRBD1. The CDR3 nucleotides read TGTGCCAGCAGTGATCCGGGACAGGGGACGCCCCAGCATTTT. It is translated as CASSDPGQGTPQHF. Together with reference TRBV2 and TRBJ1-5, the CDR3 gives the full variable domain: EPEVTQTPSHQVTQMGQEVILRCVPISNHLYFYWYRQILGQKVEFLVSFYNNEISEKSEIFDDQFSVERPDGSNFTLKIRSTKLEDSAMYFCASSDPGQGTPQHFGDGTRLSIL.